The T cell receptor beta chain under discussion was sequenced for a study of blood T cells in healthy people across ages. Trimming took off 6 bases at V and 5 bases at J, with 13 bases between the two ends. The CDR3 length is 13 residues. Germline CDR1 ENHRY, CDR2 SYGVKD. It was with a sample-barcoded 5' primer and a J-beta primer mix that a second PCR of about 6 to 11 cycles was run. One entry per CDR3 protein, called by TCRdb with MiXCR from the 5' RACE reads. The sample includes 550,000 to 650,000 distinct CDR3 sequences, about 28% of them seen just once. The sample was also reused in another study, on T cells of mothers and their children. Per that study: A primer called M1S, used in the second PCR, added sample barcodes and 2-4 random nucleotides.

Material for sequencing was blood. The TCR was taken from a boy aged 2 to 10 in good health. The chain joins TRBV10-3 to TRBJ2-5; D not certain. The CDR3 nucleotides are TGTGCCATCAGAGTCGGTGACCCGGAGACCCAGTACTTC. As protein: CAIRVGDPETQYF.